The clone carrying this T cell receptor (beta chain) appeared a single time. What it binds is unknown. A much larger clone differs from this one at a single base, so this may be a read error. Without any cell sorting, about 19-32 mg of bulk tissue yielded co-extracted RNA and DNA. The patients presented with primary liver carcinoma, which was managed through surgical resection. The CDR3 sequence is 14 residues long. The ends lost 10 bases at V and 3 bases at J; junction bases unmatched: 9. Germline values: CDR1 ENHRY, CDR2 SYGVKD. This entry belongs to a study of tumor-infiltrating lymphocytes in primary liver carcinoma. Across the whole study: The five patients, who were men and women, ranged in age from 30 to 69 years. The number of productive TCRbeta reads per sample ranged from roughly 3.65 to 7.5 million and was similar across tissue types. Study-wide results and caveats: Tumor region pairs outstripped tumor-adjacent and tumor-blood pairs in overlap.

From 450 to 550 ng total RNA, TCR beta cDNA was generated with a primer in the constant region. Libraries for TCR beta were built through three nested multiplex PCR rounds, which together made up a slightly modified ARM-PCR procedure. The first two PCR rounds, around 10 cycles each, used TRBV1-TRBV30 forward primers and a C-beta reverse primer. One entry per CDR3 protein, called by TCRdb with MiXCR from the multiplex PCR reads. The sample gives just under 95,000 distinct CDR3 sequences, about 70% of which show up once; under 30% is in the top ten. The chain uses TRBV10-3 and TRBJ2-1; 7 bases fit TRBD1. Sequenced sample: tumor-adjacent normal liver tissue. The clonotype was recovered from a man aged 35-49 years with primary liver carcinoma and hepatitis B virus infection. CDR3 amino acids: CATRGNLNYNEQFF. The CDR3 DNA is TGTGCCACCAGGGGGAACCTCAACTACAATGAGCAGTTCTTC.